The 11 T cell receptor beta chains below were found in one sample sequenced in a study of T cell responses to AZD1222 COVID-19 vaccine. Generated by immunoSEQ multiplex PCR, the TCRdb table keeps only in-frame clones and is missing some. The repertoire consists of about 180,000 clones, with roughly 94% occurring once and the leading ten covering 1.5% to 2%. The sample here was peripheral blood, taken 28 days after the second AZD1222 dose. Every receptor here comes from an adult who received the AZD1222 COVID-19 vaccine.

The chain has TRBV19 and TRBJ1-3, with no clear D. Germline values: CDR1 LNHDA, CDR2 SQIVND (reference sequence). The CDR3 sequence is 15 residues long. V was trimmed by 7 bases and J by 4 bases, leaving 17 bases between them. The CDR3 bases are TGTGCCAGTAACGGCGAGTTCCGCGGGGGAAACACCATATATTTT. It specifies CASNGEFRGGNTIYF.

The CDR3 DNA follows: TGTGCCAGTAGTCCCGAAGAAAGGACGGGGGGCTACACCTTC. This codes for CASSPEERTGGYTF. This chain joins TRBV19 and TRBJ1-2; no definite D call. V was trimmed by 5 bases and J by 8 bases, leaving 18 bases between them. The germline CDR1 and CDR2 sequences are LNHDA and SQIVND (reference sequence). The CDR3 is 14 amino acids.

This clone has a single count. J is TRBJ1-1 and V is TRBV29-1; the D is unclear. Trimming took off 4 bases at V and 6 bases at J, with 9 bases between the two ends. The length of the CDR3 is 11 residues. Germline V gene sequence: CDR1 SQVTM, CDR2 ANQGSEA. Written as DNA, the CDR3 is TGCAGCGTTGGAACCGGGGCTGAAGCTTTCTTT. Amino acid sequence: CSVGTGAEAFF.

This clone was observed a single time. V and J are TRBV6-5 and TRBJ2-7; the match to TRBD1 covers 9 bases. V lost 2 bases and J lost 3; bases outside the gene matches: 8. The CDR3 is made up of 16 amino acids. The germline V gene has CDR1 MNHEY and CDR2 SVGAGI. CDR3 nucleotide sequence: TGTGCCAGCAGTTACACAAAGACAGGGGGGGTCTACGAGCAGTACTTC. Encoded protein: CASSYTKTGGVYEQYF.

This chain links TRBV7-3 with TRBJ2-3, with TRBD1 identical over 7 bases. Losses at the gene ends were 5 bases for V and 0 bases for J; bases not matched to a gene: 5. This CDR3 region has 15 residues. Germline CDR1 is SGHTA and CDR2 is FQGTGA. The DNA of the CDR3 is TGTGCCAGCAGCAAAGGGACAGCAAGCACAGATACGCAGTATTTT. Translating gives CASSKGTASTDTQYF.

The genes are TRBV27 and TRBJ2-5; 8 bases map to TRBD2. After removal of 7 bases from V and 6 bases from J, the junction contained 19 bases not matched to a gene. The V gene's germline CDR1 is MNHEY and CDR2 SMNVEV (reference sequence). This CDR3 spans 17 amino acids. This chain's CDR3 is CASTPLGPGTRPQTQYF. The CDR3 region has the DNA TGTGCCAGCACTCCTTTGGGTCCCGGGACTAGGCCCCAGACCCAGTACTTC.

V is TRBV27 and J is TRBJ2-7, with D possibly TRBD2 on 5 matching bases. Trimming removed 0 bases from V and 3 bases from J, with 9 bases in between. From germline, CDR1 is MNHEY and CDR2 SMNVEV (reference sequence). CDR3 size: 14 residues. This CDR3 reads CASSLSVGSYEQYF. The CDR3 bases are TGTGCCAGCAGTTTATCTGTAGGGAGCTACGAGCAGTACTTC.

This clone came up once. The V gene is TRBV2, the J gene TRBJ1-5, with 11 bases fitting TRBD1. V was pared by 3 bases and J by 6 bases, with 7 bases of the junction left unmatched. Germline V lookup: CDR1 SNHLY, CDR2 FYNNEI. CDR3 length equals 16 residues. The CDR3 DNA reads TGTGCCAGCAGTGATGGGGACAGGGGGGGAAGTCAGCCCCAGCATTTT. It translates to CASSDGDRGGSQPQHF.

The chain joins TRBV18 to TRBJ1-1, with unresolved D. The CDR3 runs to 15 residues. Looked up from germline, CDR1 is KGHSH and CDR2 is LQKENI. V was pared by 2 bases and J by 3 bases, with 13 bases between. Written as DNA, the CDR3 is TGTGCCAGCTCACCAACACAGCGTAGGGACACTGAAGCTTTCTTT. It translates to CASSPTQRRDTEAFF.

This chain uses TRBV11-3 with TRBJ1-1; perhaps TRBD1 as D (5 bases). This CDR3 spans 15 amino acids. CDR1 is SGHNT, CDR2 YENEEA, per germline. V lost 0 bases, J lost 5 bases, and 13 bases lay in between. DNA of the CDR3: TGTGCCAGCAGCTTAGATACCGGGGGTCCTACTGAAGCTTTCTTT. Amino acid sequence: CASSLDTGGPTEAFF.

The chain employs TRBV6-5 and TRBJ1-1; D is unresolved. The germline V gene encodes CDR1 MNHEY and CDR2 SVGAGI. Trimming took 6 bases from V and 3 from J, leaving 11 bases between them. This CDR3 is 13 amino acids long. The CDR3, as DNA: TGTGCCAGCAGGGACCGATCAGACACTGAAGCTTTCTTT. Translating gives CASRDRSDTEAFF.